These 15 T cell receptor beta chains were sequenced from one sample in a study of T cell changes during pregnancy in multiple sclerosis. Here immunoSEQ multiplex PCR was the method, and the copy in TCRdb shows in-frame clones only, minus some. The sample contains about 27,000 clones, roughly 89% of which appear only once. Sample: CD8+ T cells from peripheral blood mononuclear cells, taken in the second trimester of pregnancy. These receptors all stem from a female donor with multiple sclerosis, enrolled in a pregnancy study.

The J gene is TRBJ2-3, the V gene TRBV7-9; no definite D call. CDR3 length: 17 amino acids. Germline V gives CDR1 SEHNR, CDR2 FQNEAQ (reference sequence). V was clipped by 1 base and J by 1 base, with 15 bases between them. The CDR3 sequence: CASSLDSSPVGTDTQYF. DNA for the CDR3: TGTGCCAGCAGCTTAGATTCGTCCCCCGTTGGCACAGATACGCAGTATTTT.

CDR3 protein: CASSLRGVTEAFF. CDR3 sequence (DNA): TGTGCCAGCAGCTTACGAGGAGTCACTGAAGCTTTCTTT. The chain employs TRBV7-3 and TRBJ1-1, with D hard to call. The V and J ends lost 2 bases and 4 bases respectively, with 8 bases between them. There are 13 residues in the CDR3. Germline-derived CDR1 and CDR2 are SGHTA and FQGTGA.

This clone occurred a few times. The chain has TRBV10-3 and TRBJ2-7, with no clear D. Germline CDR1 reads ENHRY; CDR2 reads SYGVKD. The V gene lost 8 bases and the J gene lost 0 bases, with 11 bases spanning the gap. The CDR3 consists of 13 residues. As DNA, the CDR3 is TGTGCCATCGGTTCGGGTCTCTCCTACGAGCAGTACTTC. Translation gives CAIGSGLSYEQYF.

The chain joins TRBV5-4 to TRBJ2-1; D is possibly TRBD2 (7 bases). Germline-derived CDR1 and CDR2 are SGHNT and YYREEE (reference sequence). CDR3 length: 14 residues. The V and J ends lost 1 base and 6 bases respectively, with 11 bases between them. The chain's CDR3 is CASSLRGRANEQFF. CDR3 in DNA: TGTGCCAGCAGCTTGAGGGGGAGGGCCAATGAGCAGTTCTTC.

V is TRBV11-1 and J is TRBJ1-2; no firm D call. Trimming removed 2 bases at V and 1 base at J, with 8 bases between. The CDR3 contains 14 residues. CDR1 is SGHAT and CDR2 is FQDESV in the germline V gene (reference sequence). CDR3: CASSLLGSNYGYTF. DNA for the CDR3: TGTGCCAGCAGCTTATTGGGCAGTAACTATGGCTACACCTTC.

CDR3 protein: CAWSVQGEQYF. Written as DNA, the CDR3 is TGTGCCTGGAGTGTACAGGGCGAGCAGTACTTC. The J gene is TRBJ2-7, the V gene TRBV30, with D possibly matching TRBD1 (6 bases). CDR1 is GTSNPN and CDR2 is SVGIG in the germline V gene (reference sequence). With 0 bases removed from V and 6 bases from J, the gap between germline ends came to 6 bases. This CDR3 is built from 11 residues.

The CDR3 region has the DNA TGTGCCAGCAGTGAATGGCTAGCTAGTAAGGAGACCCAGTACTTC. It specifies CASSEWLASKETQYF. This rearrangement joins TRBV2 to TRBJ2-5; D is possibly TRBD2 (5 bases). The V end lost 2 bases, the J end lost 5 bases, and 15 bases lay between the germline ends. Germline CDR1 SNHLY, CDR2 FYNNEI. This CDR3 has 15 residues.

The V gene is TRBV18, the J gene TRBJ2-1, with D unresolved. Germline values: CDR1 KGHSH, CDR2 LQKENI. V was cut by 6 bases and J by 10 bases, with 10 bases left in between. This CDR3 spans 11 amino acids. The CDR3, as DNA: TGTGCCAGCTCTAGTATGGTGGAGCAGTTCTTC. Its protein product is CASSSMVEQFF.

The V and J genes are TRBV7-8 and TRBJ1-1, with D uncertain. The germline V and J ends were trimmed by 5 bases and 11 bases, with 12 bases remaining between them. Germline V CDR1 and CDR2: SGHVS, FQNEAQ. CDR3 size: 11 residues. CDR3 amino acids: CASSPEPRAFF. CDR3 nucleotide sequence: TGTGCCAGCAGCCCTGAACCCCGGGCTTTCTTT.

The V and J genes are TRBV6-5 and TRBJ2-1, with TRBD2 identical over 8 bases. The CDR3 contains 14 residues. V lost 0 bases, J lost 9 bases, and 4 bases stayed unmatched. Per germline, CDR1 MNHEY and CDR2 SVGAGI. The CDR3 DNA follows: TGTGCCAGCAGTTACTCCGGGAGGGCCTCTGAGCAGTTCTTC. Its translation: CASSYSGRASEQFF.

This chain uses TRBV6-1 with TRBJ2-1; possibly TRBD1 for D (6 bases). Per germline, CDR1 MNHNS and CDR2 SASEGT. This CDR3 region has 14 residues. Trimming removed 7 bases from V and 3 bases from J, with 13 bases in between. Here the CDR3 reads CASTPRDNYNEQFF. CDR3 DNA sequence: TGTGCCAGCACCCCACGGGACAACTACAATGAGCAGTTCTTC.

The rearrangement uses TRBV10-3 and TRBJ2-7, with D possibly TRBD1 on 5 matching bases. The length of the CDR3 is 14 residues. V gave up 2 bases and J gave up 2 bases, with 10 bases separating them. Germline V lookup: CDR1 ENHRY, CDR2 SYGVKD. The CDR3 reads CAISEPATAYEQYF. The CDR3 DNA reads TGTGCCATCAGTGAGCCAGCGACAGCCTACGAGCAGTACTTC.

The V call is TRBV7-9, the J call TRBJ2-1; 7 bases line up with TRBD2. CDR1 and CDR2 (germline): SEHNR, FQNEAQ (reference sequence). The CDR3 consists of 14 residues. Unmatched junction bases numbered 4, after V lost 1 base and J lost 7 bases. The CDR3: CASSLGGRYNEQFF. The CDR3 nucleotides read TGTGCCAGCAGCTTAGGCGGGAGATATAATGAGCAGTTCTTC. The complete variable domain, with remaining parts taken from reference TRBV7-9 and TRBJ2-1, reads DTGVSQNPRHKITKRGQNVTFRCDPISEHNRLYWYRQTLGQGPEFLTYFQNEAQLEKSRLLSDRFSAERPKGSFSTLEIQRTEQGDSAMYLCASSLGGRYNEQFFGPGTRLTVL.

The chain joins TRBV11-3 to TRBJ2-2; D not resolved. Trimming stripped 1 base from V and 3 bases from J, with 3 bases between. Germline V lookup: CDR1 SGHNT, CDR2 YENEEA. CDR3 length: 13 amino acids. CDR3 nucleotide sequence: TGTGCCAGCAGCTTAGGAGACACCGGGGAGCTGTTTTTT. This gives the protein CASSLGDTGELFF.

The rearrangement joins TRBV27 to TRBJ2-1, with D perhaps TRBD2 (6 bases). This CDR3 has 15 amino acids. Germline assignment: CDR1 MNHEY and CDR2 SMNVEV (reference sequence). Trimming removed 2 bases from V and 8 bases from J, with 16 bases in between. CDR3 coding DNA: TGTGCCAGCAGTTTACCCGCGGCGGGGCCCCATGAGCAGTTCTTC. Amino acids: CASSLPAAGPHEQFF.